What follows are 22 T cell receptor beta chains derived from one specimen sequenced in a study of OX40 agonist ivuxolimab in advanced cancers. Some clones are missing from TCRdb's copy, which holds only in-frame ones; the method was immunoSEQ multiplex PCR. The sample has about 83,000 clones, about 85% seen once. The source material was CD4+ or CD8+ T cells sorted from blood, sampled in a trial of the OX40 agonist ivuxolimab. These receptors were obtained from an adult with an advanced solid tumor such as melanoma, head and neck, liver or kidney cancer.

The gene calls are TRBV7-6 and TRBJ2-3; 7 bases agree with TRBD2. The CDR3 has 16 amino acids. Germline trimming cut 5 bases from V and 0 bases from J; bases unmatched to any gene: 8. CDR1 and CDR2 from the germline V gene are SGHVS and FNYEAQ. The CDR3 sequence is CASSGRGGSSTDTQYF. The CDR3 coding sequence is TGTGCCAGCAGCGGGAGGGGCGGGAGTAGCACAGATACGCAGTATTTT.

The CDR3 coding sequence is TGTGCCAGCAAGGTAGTGAGTAGCTCCTATAATTCACCCCTCCACTTT. Encoded protein: CASKVVSSSYNSPLHF. This chain joins TRBV27 and TRBJ1-6; no clear D gene. Germline assignment: CDR1 MNHEY and CDR2 SMNVEV (reference sequence). V was cut by 7 bases and J by 0 bases, with 13 bases left in between. This CDR3 is built from 16 residues.

This chain joins TRBV19 and TRBJ2-1; perhaps TRBD1 as D (6 bases). The germline V and J ends were trimmed by 10 bases and 6 bases, with 16 bases remaining between them. Germline V CDR1 and CDR2: LNHDA, SQIVND (reference sequence). The CDR3 is 13 residues long. CDR3 protein: CATGTLTTNEQFF. DNA for the CDR3: TGTGCCACCGGGACACTGACTACCAATGAGCAGTTCTTC.

In nucleotides, the CDR3 is TGCGCCAGCAGCCAAGATTCCATCTTTGCAGGGAACGAGCAGTACTTC. Amino acid sequence: CASSQDSIFAGNEQYF. This chain uses TRBV4-1 with TRBJ2-7; a weak D match, TRBD1 (5 bases). Germline assignment: CDR1 MGHRA and CDR2 YSYEKL. The CDR3 totals 16 residues. V lost 0 bases and J 5 bases, leaving 17 bases between the germline ends.

This clone was counted only a few times. The J gene is TRBJ1-1, the V gene TRBV11-1; 8 bases match TRBD1. The CDR3 loop spans 15 amino acids. V lost 8 bases and J lost 3; bases outside the gene matches: 11. CDR1 is SGHAT and CDR2 is FQDESV in the germline V gene (reference sequence). Here the CDR3 reads CASLPGQGSDTEAFF. The CDR3 region has the DNA TGTGCCAGCCTGCCCGGACAGGGATCGGACACTGAAGCTTTCTTT.

The chain couples TRBV7-2 to TRBJ2-1; 7 bases are shared with TRBD2. From germline, CDR1 is SGHTA and CDR2 FQGNSA. The V and J ends lost 8 bases and 0 bases, in that order; junction bases with no gene match: 10. This CDR3 comprises 16 residues. The CDR3 DNA reads as TGTGCCAGCGACCCGTCTAGCGGAAGCTCCTACAATGAGCAGTTCTTC. This codes for CASDPSSGSSYNEQFF.

The rearrangement links TRBV29-1 to TRBJ1-1; possibly TRBD1 for D (6 bases). The CDR3 has 12 residues. Germline lookup yields CDR1 SQVTM and CDR2 ANQGSEA. Trimming stripped 6 bases from V and 4 bases from J, with 12 bases between. CDR3 sequence reads: CSVRGGSTEAFF. Here the CDR3 DNA reads TGCAGCGTGAGGGGGGGAAGCACTGAAGCTTTCTTT.

The gene calls are TRBV9 and TRBJ2-1; TRBD2 matches 11 bases. V lost 3 bases and J lost 4; bases outside the gene matches: 3. The CDR3 is 15 amino acids. Per the germline V gene, CDR1 is SGDLS and CDR2 is YYNGEE. The CDR3 nucleotides are TGTGCCAGCAGCGGAACTAGCGGGGGATACAATGAGCAGTTCTTC. This sequence encodes CASSGTSGGYNEQFF.

In this sample, this clone turned up a few times. V usage is TRBV7-2 and J usage is TRBJ1-4, with 7 bases fitting TRBD1. The CDR3 has 15 amino acids. With V trimmed by 3 bases and J by 3 bases, 4 bases remained unmatched. The V gene's germline CDR1 is SGHTA and CDR2 FQGNSA. The CDR3 region has the DNA TGTGCCAGCAGCTTCCAGGGGGGGGCTAATGAAAAACTGTTTTTT. Protein: CASSFQGGANEKLFF.

This chain links TRBV7-6 with TRBJ1-3, with D unresolved. V lost 5 bases, J lost 0 bases, and 2 bases lay in between. CDR3 length equals 12 residues. Germline CDR1 SGHVS, CDR2 FNYEAQ. The CDR3 sequence is CASSPSGNTIYF. The CDR3 DNA reads as TGTGCCAGCAGCCCCTCTGGAAACACCATATATTTT.

This clone has only a few counts. This chain joins TRBV18 and TRBJ1-3; D possibly corresponds to TRBD1 (6 bases). The CDR3 consists of 16 residues. Germline CDR1 and CDR2: KGHSH and LQKENI. V lost 5 bases and J lost 1, with 15 bases in between. CDR3: CASSDNSRGSGNTIYF. In DNA form, the CDR3 reads TGTGCCAGCTCAGACAATTCCAGGGGTTCTGGAAACACCATATATTTT.

This chain joins TRBV27 and TRBJ1-4; unclear D gene. The CDR3 spans 13 residues. The germline V and J ends were trimmed by 4 bases and 7 bases, with 10 bases remaining between them. CDR1 is MNHEY and CDR2 is SMNVEV in the germline V gene (reference sequence). In DNA form, the CDR3 reads TGTGCCAGCAGTTCCAGAACTGGTGAAAAACTGTTTTTT. It codes for CASSSRTGEKLFF.

The chain employs TRBV18 and TRBJ2-2; TRBD1 aligns across 7 bases. This CDR3 has 15 amino acids. Germline V gene lookup returns CDR1 KGHSH and CDR2 LQKENI. The ends lost 3 bases at V and 2 bases at J; junction bases unmatched: 3. The CDR3 coding sequence is TGTGCCAGCTCACCTCAGGGGGATAACACCGGGGAGCTGTTTTTT. Its protein product is CASSPQGDNTGELFF.

This clone was observed a few times. The chain recombines TRBV7-2 with TRBJ1-2; TRBD1 agrees at 12 bases. CDR1 is SGHTA, CDR2 FQGNSA, per germline. V shed 5 bases, J shed 4 bases, and the junction held 8 bases outside the gene matches. This CDR3 region has 16 residues. CDR3 protein: CASSPRGTGGGYGYTF. The CDR3, as DNA: TGTGCCAGCAGCCCAAGGGGGACAGGGGGCGGCTATGGCTACACCTTC.

The chain links TRBV6-5 to TRBJ1-2; D is perhaps TRBD1 (5 bases). V lost 4 bases and J 6 bases, leaving 15 bases between the germline ends. From germline, CDR1 is MNHEY and CDR2 SVGAGI. The CDR3 is 14 residues long. CDR3 in DNA: TGTGCCAGCAGTTCTAGGGGCTTAGGAGATGGCTACACCTTC. It codes for CASSSRGLGDGYTF.

The chain links TRBV11-3 to TRBJ1-1, with D perhaps TRBD1 (5 bases). Trimming pared 5 bases from V and 4 bases from J, leaving 17 bases between. Germline-derived CDR1 and CDR2 are SGHNT and YENEEA. The CDR3 consists of 15 residues. CDR3 loop: CASSRQGGRTTEAFF. CDR3 bases: TGTGCCAGCAGCCGGCAGGGTGGCAGGACCACTGAAGCTTTCTTT. The variable domain in full, completed from reference TRBV11-3 and TRBJ1-1, reads EAGVVQSPRYKIIEKKQPVAFWCNPISGHNTLYWYLQNLGQGPELLIRYENEEAVDDSQLPKDRFSAERLKGVDSTLKIQPAELGDSAVYLCASSRQGGRTTEAFFGQGTRLTVV.

This rearrangement joins TRBV6-1 to TRBJ2-3; a possible D gene is TRBD2 (6 bases). Per germline, CDR1 MNHNS and CDR2 SASEGT. Trimming shortened V by 7 bases and J by 0 bases, and 11 bases separated the two germline ends. The CDR3 has 14 residues. The chain's CDR3 is CASISGTSTDTQYF. CDR3 DNA sequence: TGTGCCAGCATCTCGGGGACTAGCACAGATACGCAGTATTTT.

This clone was seen only once. V gene TRBV5-1 combines with J gene TRBJ2-7; a weak D match, TRBD1 (7 bases). This CDR3 spans 14 amino acids. Trimming removed 2 bases at V and 3 bases at J, with 12 bases between. Germline-derived CDR1 and CDR2 are SGHRS and YFSETQ. DNA of the CDR3: TGCGCCAGCAGCTTCGGAGGGGGCTACTACGAGCAGTACTTC. Translation gives CASSFGGGYYEQYF.

The chain uses TRBV5-4 and TRBJ2-5, with D perhaps matching TRBD1 or TRBD2 (6 bases each). The germline CDR1 and CDR2 sequences are SGHNT and YYREEE (reference sequence). V lost 2 bases to trimming and J lost 3 bases, with 14 bases between them. The CDR3 has 15 amino acids. The CDR3 DNA reads as TGTGCCAGCAGCTTCTGGGGGGCCGTTGAAGAGACCCAGTACTTC. Translating it yields CASSFWGAVEETQYF. The complete variable domain, with remaining parts taken from reference TRBV5-4 and TRBJ2-5, reads ETGVTQSPTHLIKTRGQQVTLRCSSQSGHNTVSWYQQALGQGPQFIFQYYREEENGRGNFPPRFSGLQFPNYSSELNVNALELDDSALYLCASSFWGAVEETQYFGPGTRLLVL.

The chain is built from TRBV7-2 and TRBJ1-6, with D uncertain. The V end lost 0 bases, the J end lost 5 bases, and 8 bases lay between the germline ends. There are 15 residues in the CDR3. Germline CDR1 is SGHTA and CDR2 is FQGNSA. The CDR3 here is CASSLANGNNSPLHF. In DNA form, the CDR3 reads TGTGCCAGCAGCTTAGCGAACGGGAATAATTCACCCCTCCACTTT.

The CDR3 bases are TGCGCCAGCAGCCAGCAGGGAATGAAGAATGAGCAGTTCTTC. Amino acids: CASSQQGMKNEQFF. The chain links TRBV4-3 to TRBJ2-1; D might be TRBD1 (5 bases). The ends were cut back, 3 bases at V and 7 bases at J, with 13 bases in the middle. The germline CDR1 and CDR2 sequences are LGHNA and YSLEER. The CDR3 extends over 14 amino acids.

V usage is TRBV6-6 and J usage is TRBJ1-5; D gene ambiguous. V lost 8 bases and J 0 bases, leaving 8 bases between the germline ends. Germline values: CDR1 MNHNY, CDR2 SVGAGI (reference sequence). The CDR3 loop spans 13 amino acids. The CDR3 DNA reads as TGTGCCAGCCACATTTATAGCAATCAGCCCCAGCATTTT. Protein sequence: CASHIYSNQPQHF.